This TCR beta chain originates from a study of blood T cells in healthy people across ages. Ranging in age from about 6 to 100, the donors were healthy Caucasian individuals from Russia. Per sample, no less than 5 micrograms of total RNA were extracted. With 5 bases removed from V and 4 bases from J, the gap between germline ends came to 14 bases. Per germline, CDR1 MDHEN and CDR2 SYDVKM. This CDR3 has 15 residues. A sample-barcoded 5' primer and a J-beta primer mix were used in a second PCR of about 6 to 12 cycles. TCRdb redid the calling of the 5' RACE reads with MiXCR, one entry per CDR3 protein. Counted here are 650,000 to 800,000 distinct CDR3 sequences, about 42% occurring once; the ten biggest clones make up 15% to 25%.

The chain links TRBV28 to TRBJ2-2; possible D gene TRBD2, 6 bases. The specimen sequenced was blood. This clonotype was obtained from a man between 60 and 70 years old in good health. For the CDR3, the DNA is TGTGCCAGCAGTCCGGCCCGGGAGTCCACCGGGGAGCTGTTTTTT. It encodes CASSPARESTGELFF.